This entry describes one T cell receptor beta chain. The CDR3 covers 22 residues. Germline CDR1 reads LGHNA; CDR2 reads YSLEER. J gave up 0 bases and V 0 bases, and 17 bases lay outside the gene matches. The table came from immunoSEQ multiplex PCR; TCRdb's copy has only in-frame clones and leaves some out. The top ten clones hold about 0.014% of a sample with 450,000 to 650,000 clones, about 84% of them seen once. This entry comes from a study of shared T cell receptors in the human thymus. This same sample was also taken into another study, of human thymus T cells.

This TCR derives from a boy under two years old with a congenital heart defect. The gene calls are TRBV4-3 and TRBJ2-3; TRBD2 agrees at 11 bases. The sequenced material came from thymocytes. Here the CDR3 DNA reads TGCGCCAGCAGCCAAGATATAGGGCTAGCGGGAGGAGGCCAGAATAGCACAGATACGCAGTATTTT. It translates to CASSQDIGLAGGGQNSTDTQYF.